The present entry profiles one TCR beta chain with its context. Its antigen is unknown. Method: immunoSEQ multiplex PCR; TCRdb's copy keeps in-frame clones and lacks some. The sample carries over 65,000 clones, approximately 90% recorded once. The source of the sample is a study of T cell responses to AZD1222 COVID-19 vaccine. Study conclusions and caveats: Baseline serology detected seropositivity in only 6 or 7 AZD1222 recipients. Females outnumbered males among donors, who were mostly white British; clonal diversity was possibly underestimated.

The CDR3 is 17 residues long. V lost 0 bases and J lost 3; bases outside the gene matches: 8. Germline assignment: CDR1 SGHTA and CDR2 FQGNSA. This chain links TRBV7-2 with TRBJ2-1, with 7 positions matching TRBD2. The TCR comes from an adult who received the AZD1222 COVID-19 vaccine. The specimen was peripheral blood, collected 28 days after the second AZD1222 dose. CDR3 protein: CASSLAAGAGSYNEQFF. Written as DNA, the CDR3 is TGTGCCAGCAGCTTAGCGGCGGGAGCGGGGAGCTACAATGAGCAGTTCTTC.